The 12 T cell receptor beta chains below come from one sample, sequenced in a study of T cell repertoires in cytomegalovirus infection. TCRdb re-analysed the reads in MiXCR, keeping a single row per CDR3 protein. Among around 280,000 distinct CDR3 sequences listed, 12% to 15% were seen once. Specimen: PBMCs. The receptors stem from a human donor in good health (CMV status not recorded). Some clones in this sample may be carry-over from other donors' samples.

The rearrangement uses TRBV2 and TRBJ2-3, with D possibly being TRBD2 (5 bases). Deletions cut 3 bases from V and 0 bases from J, with 16 bases between. Germline CDR1 SNHLY, CDR2 FYNNEI. This CDR3 is 17 amino acids long. CDR3: CASSDSSGSASTDTQYF. The CDR3 DNA reads TGTGCCAGCAGTGATTCCTCGGGTAGCGCGAGCACAGATACGCAGTATTTT.

The chain combines TRBV20-1 with TRBJ2-1, with a possible D match to TRBD2 (5 bases). This CDR3 has 15 residues. Germline V gene data show CDR1 as DFQATT and CDR2 as SNEGSKA (reference sequence). V lost 6 bases, J lost 4 bases, and 19 bases lay in between. The CDR3 bases are TGCAGTGCCCGGGCTAGGTCTAGCACTTACAATGAGCAGTTCTTC. Translating gives CSARARSSTYNEQFF.

The CDR3 coding sequence is TGTGCCAGCAGCTTACCCCGGACAGGGGGTTTTTTCACTGAAGCTTTCTTT. Translating gives CASSLPRTGGFFTEAFF. The chain carries TRBV7-4 and TRBJ1-1, with TRBD1 matching over 10 bases. Germline V gives CDR1 SGHVT, CDR2 SQSDAQ. J gave up 4 bases and V 2 bases, and 10 bases lay outside the gene matches. The CDR3 totals 17 residues. The whole variable domain, remainder taken from reference TRBV7-4 and TRBJ1-1, is GAGVSQSPRYKVAKRGRDVALRCDSISGHVTLYWYRQTLGQGSEVLTYSQSDAQRDKSGRPSGRFSAERPERSVSTLKIQRTEQGDSAVYLCASSLPRTGGFFTEAFFGQGTRLTVV.

This clonotype was found many times. The chain carries TRBV7-9 and TRBJ1-1, with a weak D call TRBD1 (5 bases). Between the trimmed V and J ends, which lost 5 bases and 5 bases, there was a span of 9 bases. Germline V gene sequence: CDR1 SEHNR, CDR2 FQNEAQ (reference sequence). This CDR3 spans 12 amino acids. CDR3 nucleotides: TGTGCCAGCAGCCGCAGGGAGACTGAAGCTTTCTTT. Encoded protein: CASSRRETEAFF. The whole variable domain, remainder taken from reference TRBV7-9 and TRBJ1-1, is DTGVSQNPRHKITKRGQNVTFRCDPISEHNRLYWYRQTLGQGPEFLTYFQNEAQLEKSRLLSDRFSAERPKGSFSTLEIQRTEQGDSAMYLCASSRRETEAFFGQGTRLTVV.

The chain carries TRBV6-6 and TRBJ2-7, with D maybe TRBD2 (6 bases). V was shortened by 8 bases and J by 2 bases, with 13 bases between the two germline ends. Germline V lookup: CDR1 MNHNY, CDR2 SVGAGI (reference sequence). The CDR3 length is 13 residues. The CDR3 DNA reads TGTGCCAGCGCCTCGGGGAGGCCCTACGAGCAGTACTTC. Translation: CASASGRPYEQYF.

This clonotype was counted at least ten times. The gene calls are TRBV7-2 and TRBJ1-2; TRBD1 is a possible D gene (5 bases). With 1 base removed from V and 6 bases from J, the gap between germline ends came to 15 bases. This CDR3 spans 15 amino acids. CDR1 and CDR2 from the germline V gene are SGHTA and FQGNSA. The CDR3 sequence is CASSLEPRAGNGYTF. CDR3 nucleotide sequence: TGTGCCAGCAGCTTAGAACCTAGGGCAGGGAATGGCTACACCTTC.

This clonotype was detected only a few times. This chain joins TRBV6-5 and TRBJ1-3; D remains unclear. Trimming pared 2 bases from V and 0 bases from J, leaving 11 bases between. The CDR3 sequence is 16 residues long. The germline CDR1 and CDR2 sequences are MNHEY and SVGAGI. The CDR3 region has the DNA TGTGCCAGCAGTTACACTTCCCGTAGCTCTGGAAACACCATATATTTT. It specifies CASSYTSRSSGNTIYF.

This clonotype was seen at least ten times. The chain joins TRBV7-2 to TRBJ2-2; D may be TRBD2 (5 bases). The V and J ends lost 5 bases and 6 bases respectively, with 10 bases between them. CDR1 is SGHTA, CDR2 FQGNSA, per germline. The CDR3 runs to 13 residues. The CDR3 bases are TGTGCCAGCAGCCCCGCCGGGGCCGGGGAGCTGTTTTTT. This encodes CASSPAGAGELFF.

This clonotype was seen ten or more times. The rearrangement uses TRBV28 and TRBJ2-7; tentative D call: TRBD2 (7 bases). The length of the CDR3 is 12 residues. V was cut by 6 bases and J by 6 bases, with 12 bases left in between. Looked up from germline, CDR1 is MDHEN and CDR2 is SYDVKM. The CDR3 DNA reads as TGTGCCAGCAGGGTAGGGGGGGGCGAGCAGTACTTC. Translated, it gives CASRVGGGEQYF.

This clonotype was seen only a few times. The chain recombines TRBV20-1 with TRBJ2-7; D gene uncertain. Looked up from germline, CDR1 is DFQATT and CDR2 is SNEGSKA (reference sequence). Trimming cost V 6 bases and J 3 bases, with 18 bases left between them. The length of the CDR3 is 14 residues. CDR3 sequence: CSAPTVWNDYEQYF. CDR3 DNA sequence: TGCAGTGCGCCGACGGTCTGGAACGACTACGAGCAGTACTTC.

Many counts were recorded for this clonotype. V usage is TRBV7-3 and J usage is TRBJ2-7, with 9 bases matching TRBD1. Per germline, CDR1 SGHTA and CDR2 FQGTGA. The J segment lost 4 bases and the V segment lost 1 base, leaving 11 bases of the junction unmatched. CDR3 size: 17 residues. The CDR3 region has the DNA TGTGCCAGCAGCTTAATGGGACCGGGACAGGGATTTTACGAGCAGTACTTC. Amino acids: CASSLMGPGQGFYEQYF.

The sample holds a few counts of this clonotype. The rearrangement links TRBV6-2 or TRBV6-3 to TRBJ2-7, with 7 bases identical to TRBD1. The CDR3 totals 14 residues. Germline-derived CDR1 and CDR2 are MNHEY and SVGEGT. After removal of 5 bases from V and 2 bases from J, the junction contained 6 bases not matched to a gene. In DNA, the CDR3 is TGTGCCAGCAGTCGAGGGGGCTCCACCTACGAGCAGTACTTC. Protein sequence: CASSRGGSTYEQYF.